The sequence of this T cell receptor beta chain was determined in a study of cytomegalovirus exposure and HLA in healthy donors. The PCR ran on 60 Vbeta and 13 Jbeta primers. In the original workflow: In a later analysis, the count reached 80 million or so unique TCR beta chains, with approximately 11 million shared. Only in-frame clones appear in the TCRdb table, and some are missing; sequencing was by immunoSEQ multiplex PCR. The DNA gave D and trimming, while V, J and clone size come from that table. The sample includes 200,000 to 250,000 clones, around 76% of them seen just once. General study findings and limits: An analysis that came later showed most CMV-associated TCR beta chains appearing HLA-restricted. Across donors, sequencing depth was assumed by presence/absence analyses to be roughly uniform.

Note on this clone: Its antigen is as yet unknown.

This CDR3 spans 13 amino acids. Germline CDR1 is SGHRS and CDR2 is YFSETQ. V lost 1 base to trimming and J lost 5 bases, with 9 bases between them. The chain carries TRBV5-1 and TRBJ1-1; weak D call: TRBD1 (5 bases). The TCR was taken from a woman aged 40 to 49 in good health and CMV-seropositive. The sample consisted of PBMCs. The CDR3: CASSLFSGTEAFF. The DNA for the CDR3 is TGCGCCAGCAGCTTGTTCTCAGGGACTGAAGCTTTCTTT.